These T cell receptor beta chains were read from a single sample in a study of T cell changes during pregnancy in multiple sclerosis. Here immunoSEQ multiplex PCR was the method, and the copy in TCRdb shows in-frame clones only, minus some. The sample has roughly 52,000 clones, 80% to 90% seen once; the top ten hold around 0.58%. Sequenced here: CD4+ T cells from peripheral blood mononuclear cells, sampled in the first trimester of pregnancy. The source of these receptors is a female donor with multiple sclerosis, enrolled in a pregnancy study. Each CDR3 is given with its conserved first and last residue. A D gene is named only where the DNA matches it firmly. The size field is filled for only some rows; it gives once, few, many or a size class.

j_call: TRBJ1-6; v_call: TRBV11-3; d_call: NA; cdr3_length: 15; clone_size: NA; cdr3_nt: TGTGCCAGCAGCTTAGTCGGGGGTTATAATTCACCCCTCCACTTT; cdr3_aa: CASSLVGGYNSPLHF
j_call: TRBJ2-1; v_call: TRBV9; d_call: TRBD1; cdr3_length: 19; clone_size: NA; cdr3_nt: TGTGCCAGCAGCGTAGTTCCGGGACAGAACAGAGTGGGGCACAATGAGCAGTTCTTC; cdr3_aa: CASSVVPGQNRVGHNEQFF
j_call: TRBJ1-3; v_call: TRBV18; d_call: TRBD1; cdr3_length: 16; clone_size: NA; cdr3_nt: TGTGCCAGCTCACCACGACAGGGTTCAACTGGAAACACCATATATTTT; cdr3_aa: CASSPRQGSTGNTIYF
j_call: TRBJ2-3; v_call: TRBV28; d_call: NA; cdr3_length: 16; clone_size: once; cdr3_nt: TGTGCCAGCAGTTTAGGGTCTGGTCTAGCAGAAGATACGCAGTATTTT; cdr3_aa: CASSLGSGLAEDTQYF
j_call: TRBJ2-7; v_call: TRBV11-2; d_call: NA; cdr3_length: 14; clone_size: once; cdr3_nt: TGTGCCAGCAGCTCACGACAGGTTATCCACGAGCAGTACTTC; cdr3_aa: CASSSRQVIHEQYF
j_call: TRBJ1-1; v_call: TRBV21-1; d_call: NA; cdr3_length: 13; clone_size: once; cdr3_nt: TGTGCCAGCAGCAATCGTCAGCGCACTGAAGCTTTCTTT; cdr3_aa: CASSNRQRTEAFF
j_call: TRBJ2-7; v_call: TRBV30; d_call: NA; cdr3_length: 17; clone_size: NA; cdr3_nt: TGTGCCTGGAGTGTCAACGTTCTATCCCCGTTCCCTCCCGAGCAGTACTTC; cdr3_aa: CAWSVNVLSPFPPEQYF
j_call: TRBJ1-6; v_call: TRBV2; d_call: NA; cdr3_length: 15; clone_size: few; cdr3_nt: TGTGCCAGCAGGGGGAGGGGGACGCCGAATTCACCCCTCCACTTT; cdr3_aa: CASRGRGTPNSPLHF
j_call: TRBJ1-6; v_call: TRBV19; d_call: TRBD1; cdr3_length: 15; clone_size: NA; cdr3_nt: TGTGCCAGTAGGTTCCAACAGGGGCTTAATTCACCCCTCCACTTT; cdr3_aa: CASRFQQGLNSPLHF
j_call: TRBJ1-6; v_call: TRBV19; d_call: NA; cdr3_length: 14; clone_size: NA; cdr3_nt: TGTGCCAGTAGTACGACAGGCTATAATTCACCCCTCCACTTT; cdr3_aa: CASSTTGYNSPLHF
j_call: TRBJ2-2; v_call: TRBV6-5; d_call: TRBD1; cdr3_length: 16; clone_size: once; cdr3_nt: TGTGCCAGCAGTTACTGGACAGGCCTTACCACCGGGGAGCTGTTTTTT; cdr3_aa: CASSYWTGLTTGELFF
j_call: TRBJ2-2; v_call: TRBV19; d_call: TRBD2; cdr3_length: 16; clone_size: once; cdr3_nt: TGTGCCAGTAGTCCTTGGACTAGCGTCAACACCGGGGAGCTGTTTTTT; cdr3_aa: CASSPWTSVNTGELFF
j_call: TRBJ1-6; v_call: TRBV10-3; d_call: TRBD1; cdr3_length: 15; clone_size: NA; cdr3_nt: TGTGCCATCAGTGAGTCGACAGGGGGGTATTCACCCCTCCACTTT; cdr3_aa: CAISESTGGYSPLHF
j_call: TRBJ2-7; v_call: TRBV6-1; d_call: NA; cdr3_length: 15; clone_size: NA; cdr3_nt: TGTGCCAGCACGGGAGGGGGCGCGGGAACCTACGAGCAGTACTTC; cdr3_aa: CASTGGGAGTYEQYF
j_call: TRBJ1-4; v_call: TRBV10-3; d_call: NA; cdr3_length: 12; clone_size: NA; cdr3_nt: TGTGCCATCAGTGAGGGCGAAGCGAGACTGTTTTTT; cdr3_aa: CAISEGEARLFF
j_call: TRBJ1-6; v_call: TRBV4-3; d_call: TRBD1; cdr3_length: 15; clone_size: few; cdr3_nt: TGCGCCAGCAGCCAAGCGACAGGGAGGAATTCACCCCTCCACTTT; cdr3_aa: CASSQATGRNSPLHF
j_call: TRBJ1-1; v_call: TRBV15; d_call: TRBD1; cdr3_length: 17; clone_size: NA; cdr3_nt: TGTGCCACCAGCAGAGACGGGACAGGGGCCATGAACACTGAAGCTTTCTTT; cdr3_aa: CATSRDGTGAMNTEAFF
j_call: TRBJ2-7; v_call: TRBV6-5; d_call: NA; cdr3_length: 14; clone_size: NA; cdr3_nt: TGTGCCAGCAGTTACTCCCGACAGTCCTACGAGCAGTACTTC; cdr3_aa: CASSYSRQSYEQYF
j_call: TRBJ2-4; v_call: TRBV19; d_call: TRBD1; cdr3_length: 17; clone_size: NA; cdr3_nt: TGTGCCAGTAGTATAGGGGACAGAGGGGACGCCAAAAACATTCAGTACTTC; cdr3_aa: CASSIGDRGDAKNIQYF
j_call: TRBJ1-1; v_call: TRBV2; d_call: NA; cdr3_length: 14; clone_size: NA; cdr3_nt: TGTGCCAGCAGTGCGATGAGACAGGCGCCTGAGGCTTTCTTT; cdr3_aa: CASSAMRQAPEAFF
j_call: TRBJ2-3; v_call: TRBV19; d_call: TRBD2; cdr3_length: 16; clone_size: NA; cdr3_nt: TGTGCCAGTAGTTCTCTTAGCGGGAGTCGCGCAGATACGCAGTATTTT; cdr3_aa: CASSSLSGSRADTQYF
j_call: TRBJ1-2; v_call: TRBV29-1; d_call: NA; cdr3_length: 13; clone_size: few; cdr3_nt: TGCAGCGTTGAAGAATTCGGGTATCATGGCTACACCTTC; cdr3_aa: CSVEEFGYHGYTF
j_call: TRBJ1-1; v_call: TRBV7-2; d_call: NA; cdr3_length: 14; clone_size: NA; cdr3_nt: TGTGCCAGCAGCTTAGGGCTCAGGAACACTGAAGCTTTCTTT; cdr3_aa: CASSLGLRNTEAFF
j_call: TRBJ2-5; v_call: TRBV4-3; d_call: NA; cdr3_length: 13; clone_size: NA; cdr3_nt: TGCGCCAGCAGCTACGAAGCTAGAGAGACCCAGTACTTC; cdr3_aa: CASSYEARETQYF